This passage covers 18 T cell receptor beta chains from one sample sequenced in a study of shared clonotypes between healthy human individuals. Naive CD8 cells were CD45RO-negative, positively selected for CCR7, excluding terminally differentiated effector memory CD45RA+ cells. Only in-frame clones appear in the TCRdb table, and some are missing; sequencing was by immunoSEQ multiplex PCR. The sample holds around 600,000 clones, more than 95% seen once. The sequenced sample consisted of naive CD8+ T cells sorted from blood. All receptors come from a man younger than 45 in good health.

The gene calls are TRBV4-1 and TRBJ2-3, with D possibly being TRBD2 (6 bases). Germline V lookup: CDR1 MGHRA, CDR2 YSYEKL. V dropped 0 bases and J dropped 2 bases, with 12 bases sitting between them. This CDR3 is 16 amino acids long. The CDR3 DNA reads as TGCGCCAGCAGCCAAGAATTCGGCGGGACCACAGATACGCAGTATTTT. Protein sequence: CASSQEFGGTTDTQYF.

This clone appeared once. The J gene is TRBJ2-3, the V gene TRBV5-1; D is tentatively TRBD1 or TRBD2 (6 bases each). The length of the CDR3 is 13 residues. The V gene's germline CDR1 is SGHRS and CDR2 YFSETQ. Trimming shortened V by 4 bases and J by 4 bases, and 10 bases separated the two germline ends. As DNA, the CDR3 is TGCGCCAGCAGCCCCGGGGGCCCAGATACGCAGTATTTT. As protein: CASSPGGPDTQYF.

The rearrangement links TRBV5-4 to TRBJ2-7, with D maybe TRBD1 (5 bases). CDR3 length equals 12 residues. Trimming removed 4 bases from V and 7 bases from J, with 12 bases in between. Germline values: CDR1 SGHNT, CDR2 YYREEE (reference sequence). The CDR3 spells CASSVGSGEQYF. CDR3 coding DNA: TGTGCCAGCAGCGTCGGCTCAGGGGAGCAGTACTTC.

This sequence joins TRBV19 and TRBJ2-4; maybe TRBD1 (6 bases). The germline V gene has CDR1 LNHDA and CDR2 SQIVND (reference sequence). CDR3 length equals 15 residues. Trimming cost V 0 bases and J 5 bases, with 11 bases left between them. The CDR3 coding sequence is TGTGCCAGTAGTATAGATAAGACAGGAGAAAACATTCAGTACTTC. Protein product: CASSIDKTGENIQYF.

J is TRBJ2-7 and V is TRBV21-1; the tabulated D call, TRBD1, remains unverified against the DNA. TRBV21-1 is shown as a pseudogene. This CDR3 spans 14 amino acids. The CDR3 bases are TGTGCCAGCAGATTGAGTCCAGGTCCCTACGAGCAGTACTTC. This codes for CASRLSPGPYEQYF.

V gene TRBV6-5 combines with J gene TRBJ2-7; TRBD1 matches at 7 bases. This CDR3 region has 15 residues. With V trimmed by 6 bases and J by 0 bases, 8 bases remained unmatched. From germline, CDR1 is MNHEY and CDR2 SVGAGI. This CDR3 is CASRHGTASSYEQYF. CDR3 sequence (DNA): TGTGCCAGCAGACACGGGACAGCCAGCTCCTACGAGCAGTACTTC.

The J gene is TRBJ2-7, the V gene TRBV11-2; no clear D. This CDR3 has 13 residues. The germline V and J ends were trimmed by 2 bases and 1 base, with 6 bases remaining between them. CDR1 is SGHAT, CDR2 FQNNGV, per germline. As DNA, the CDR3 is TGTGCCAGCAGCTTATATGGATCCTACGAGCAGTACTTC. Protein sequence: CASSLYGSYEQYF.

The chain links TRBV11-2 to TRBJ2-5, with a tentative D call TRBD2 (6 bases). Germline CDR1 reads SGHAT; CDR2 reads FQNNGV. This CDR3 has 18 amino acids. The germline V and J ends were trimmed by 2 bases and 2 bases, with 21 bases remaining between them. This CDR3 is CASSLTFREAVGQETQYF. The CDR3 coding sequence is TGTGCCAGCAGCTTAACGTTCAGGGAGGCGGTTGGTCAAGAGACCCAGTACTTC.

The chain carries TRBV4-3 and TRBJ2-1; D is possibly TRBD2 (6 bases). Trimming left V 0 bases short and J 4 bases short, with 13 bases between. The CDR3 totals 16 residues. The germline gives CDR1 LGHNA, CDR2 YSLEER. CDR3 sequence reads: CASSQEGRLDYNEQFF. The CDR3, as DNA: TGCGCCAGCAGCCAAGAAGGGAGACTAGATTACAATGAGCAGTTCTTC.

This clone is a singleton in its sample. The CDR3 region is CASSLIPLDELSTGELFF. The CDR3 nucleotides are TGTGCCAGCAGCTTAATCCCTCTGGACGAACTTTCAACCGGGGAGCTGTTTTTT. The chain is built from TRBV7-2 and TRBJ2-2; D not resolved. The CDR3 spans 18 residues. V was trimmed by 2 bases and J by 5 bases, leaving 21 bases between them. Germline V gene data show CDR1 as SGHTA and CDR2 as FQGNSA.

CDR3 protein: CASSSRTGPEQYF. Here the CDR3 DNA reads TGTGCCAGCAGCTCAAGGACAGGGCCCGAGCAGTACTTC. The V and J genes are TRBV7-9 and TRBJ2-7, with 8 bases that match TRBD1. The length of the CDR3 is 13 residues. Looked up from germline, CDR1 is SEHNR and CDR2 is FQNEAQ (reference sequence). V shed 4 bases and J 6 bases; nucleotides not matched to a gene: 5.

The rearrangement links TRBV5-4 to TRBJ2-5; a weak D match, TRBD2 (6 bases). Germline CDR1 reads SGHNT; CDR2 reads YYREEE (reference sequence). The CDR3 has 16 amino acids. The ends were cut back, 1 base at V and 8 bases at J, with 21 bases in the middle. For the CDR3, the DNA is TGTGCCAGCAGCTTGTCTGAAGGGAGCGAGGAGGGTACCCAGTACTTC. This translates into CASSLSEGSEEGTQYF.

The CDR3 bases are TGTGCCAGCAGTCGGATGACAGCCGCTAATGAGCAGTTCTTC. It specifies CASSRMTAANEQFF. V usage is TRBV6-5 and J usage is TRBJ2-1; maybe TRBD1 (5 bases). The germline V gene has CDR1 MNHEY and CDR2 SVGAGI. CDR3 length: 14 amino acids. Trimming removed 5 bases from V and 7 bases from J, with 15 bases in between.

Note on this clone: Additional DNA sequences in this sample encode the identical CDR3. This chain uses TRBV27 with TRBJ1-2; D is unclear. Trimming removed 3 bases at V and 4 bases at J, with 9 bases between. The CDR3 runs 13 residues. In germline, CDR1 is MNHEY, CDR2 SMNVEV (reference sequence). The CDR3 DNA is TGTGCCAGCAGTTTTGGAGGCAGCTATGGCTACACCTTC. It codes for CASSFGGSYGYTF.

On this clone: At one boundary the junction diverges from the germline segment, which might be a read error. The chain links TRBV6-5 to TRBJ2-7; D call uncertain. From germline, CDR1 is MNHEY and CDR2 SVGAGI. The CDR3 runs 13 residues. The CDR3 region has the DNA TGTGCCAGCAGTTACAGAAAGTCGGACCCACCCCACTTC. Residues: CASSYRKSDPPHF.

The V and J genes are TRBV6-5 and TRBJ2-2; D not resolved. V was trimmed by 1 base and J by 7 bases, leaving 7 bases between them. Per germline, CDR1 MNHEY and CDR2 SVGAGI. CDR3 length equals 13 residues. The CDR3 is CASSYFVGGELFF. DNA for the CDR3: TGTGCCAGCAGTTACTTCGTTGGCGGGGAGCTGTTTTTT.

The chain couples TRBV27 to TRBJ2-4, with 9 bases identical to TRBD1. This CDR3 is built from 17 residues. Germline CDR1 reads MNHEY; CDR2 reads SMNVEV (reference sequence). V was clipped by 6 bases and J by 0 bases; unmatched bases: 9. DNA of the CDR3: TGTGCCAGCAGCTCGGGACAGGGATCCCTAGCCAAAAACATTCAGTACTTC. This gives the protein CASSSGQGSLAKNIQYF.

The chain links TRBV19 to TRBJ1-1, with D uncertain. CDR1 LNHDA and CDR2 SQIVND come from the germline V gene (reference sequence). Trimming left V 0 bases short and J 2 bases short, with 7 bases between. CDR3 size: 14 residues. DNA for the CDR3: TGTGCCAGTAGTATAGAGGGAGGAAACACTGAAGCTTTCTTT. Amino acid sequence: CASSIEGGNTEAFF.